Given below is one T cell receptor (beta chain) in context. The target antigen is unknown. The data belong to a study of chemoradiotherapy in HPV16-positive cancers. Whole-study results and caveats: The functional HPV-specific definition rests on just a couple of HPV16-positive patients. Candidate HPV-specific clones and E7-related TCR motifs grew in tumor during treatment.

Assay used: immunoSEQ multiplex PCR; TCRdb lists only in-frame clones, some missing. The sample holds approximately 9,000 clones, 70% seen once. This CDR3 comprises 15 residues. V dropped 7 bases and J dropped 6; count of bases not matched to a gene: 10. Germline loops: CDR1 SEHNR, CDR2 FQNEAQ (reference sequence). The sample consisted of tumor tissue, taken from a patient who underwent chemoradiotherapy. The origin of this receptor is a human donor with HPV-associated anogenital cancer. The J gene is TRBJ2-2, the V gene TRBV7-9; TRBD2 aligns across 8 bases. This CDR3 is CASNTGGARSGELFF. In nucleotides, the CDR3 is TGTGCCAGCAACACGGGGGGGGCCAGGTCCGGGGAGCTGTTTTTT. Variable domain in full (rest from reference TRBV7-9 and TRBJ2-2): DTGVSQNPRHKITKRGQNVTFRCDPISEHNRLYWYRQTLGQGPEFLTYFQNEAQLEKSRLLSDRFSAERPKGSFSTLEIQRTEQGDSAMYLCASNTGGARSGELFFGEGSRLTVL.